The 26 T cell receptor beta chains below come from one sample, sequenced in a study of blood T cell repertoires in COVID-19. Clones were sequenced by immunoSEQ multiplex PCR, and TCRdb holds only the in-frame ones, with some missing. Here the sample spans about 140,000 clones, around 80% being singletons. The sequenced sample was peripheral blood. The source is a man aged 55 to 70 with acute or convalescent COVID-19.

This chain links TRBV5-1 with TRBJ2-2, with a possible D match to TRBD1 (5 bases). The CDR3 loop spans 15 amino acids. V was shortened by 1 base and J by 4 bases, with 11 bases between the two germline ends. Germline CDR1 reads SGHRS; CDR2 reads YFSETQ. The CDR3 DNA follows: TGCGCCAGCAGCTTGACAGGTGGTGCCACCGGGGAGCTGTTTTTT. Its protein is CASSLTGGATGELFF. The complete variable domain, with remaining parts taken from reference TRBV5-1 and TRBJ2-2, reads KAGVTQTPRYLIKTRGQQVTLSCSPISGHRSVSWYQQTPGQGLQFLFEYFSETQRNKGNFPGRFSGRQFSNSRSEMNVSTLELGDSALYLCASSLTGGATGELFFGEGSRLTVL.

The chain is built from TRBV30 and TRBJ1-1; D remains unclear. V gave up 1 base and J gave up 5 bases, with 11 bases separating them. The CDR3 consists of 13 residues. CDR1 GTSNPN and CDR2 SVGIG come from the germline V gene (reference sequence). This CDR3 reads CAWSDQVETEAFF. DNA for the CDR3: TGTGCCTGGAGTGACCAGGTAGAGACTGAAGCTTTCTTT.

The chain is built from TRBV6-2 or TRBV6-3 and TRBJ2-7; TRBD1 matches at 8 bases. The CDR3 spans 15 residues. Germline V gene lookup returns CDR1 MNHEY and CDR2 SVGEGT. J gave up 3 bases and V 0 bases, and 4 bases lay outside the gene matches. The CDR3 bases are TGTGCCAGCAGTTACTCGGGGACAGGCAGCTACGAGCAGTACTTC. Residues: CASSYSGTGSYEQYF.

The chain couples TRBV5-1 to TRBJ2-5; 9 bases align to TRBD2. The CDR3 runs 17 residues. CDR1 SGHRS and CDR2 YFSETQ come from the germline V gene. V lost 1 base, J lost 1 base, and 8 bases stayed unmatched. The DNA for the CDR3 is TGCGCCAGCAGCTTGACAGCTAGCGGGAATATCCAAGAGACCCAGTACTTC. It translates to CASSLTASGNIQETQYF. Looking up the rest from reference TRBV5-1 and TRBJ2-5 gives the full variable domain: KAGVTQTPRYLIKTRGQQVTLSCSPISGHRSVSWYQQTPGQGLQFLFEYFSETQRNKGNFPGRFSGRQFSNSRSEMNVSTLELGDSALYLCASSLTASGNIQETQYFGPGTRLLVL.

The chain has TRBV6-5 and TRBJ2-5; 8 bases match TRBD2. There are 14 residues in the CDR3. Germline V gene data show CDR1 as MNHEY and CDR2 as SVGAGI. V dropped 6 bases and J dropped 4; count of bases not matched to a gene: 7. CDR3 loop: CASSSPGGGETQYF. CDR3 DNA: TGTGCCAGCAGCTCCCCGGGGGGGGGAGAGACCCAGTACTTC.

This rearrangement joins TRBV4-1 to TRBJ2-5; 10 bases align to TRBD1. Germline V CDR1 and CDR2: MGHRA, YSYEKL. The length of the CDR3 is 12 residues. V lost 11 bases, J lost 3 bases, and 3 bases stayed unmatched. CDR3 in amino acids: CAGQGEEETQYF. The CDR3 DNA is TGCGCCGGACAGGGGGAAGAAGAGACCCAGTACTTC.

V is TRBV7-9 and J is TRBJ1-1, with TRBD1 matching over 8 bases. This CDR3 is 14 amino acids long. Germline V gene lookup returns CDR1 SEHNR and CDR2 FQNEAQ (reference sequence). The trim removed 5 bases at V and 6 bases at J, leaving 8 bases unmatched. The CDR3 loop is CASSPQGAGAEAFF. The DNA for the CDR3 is TGTGCCAGCAGCCCGCAGGGGGCCGGCGCTGAAGCTTTCTTT.

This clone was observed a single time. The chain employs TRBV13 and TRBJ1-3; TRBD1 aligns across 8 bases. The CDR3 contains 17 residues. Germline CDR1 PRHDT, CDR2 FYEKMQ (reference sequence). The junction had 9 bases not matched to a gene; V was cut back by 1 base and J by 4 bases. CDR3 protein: CASSLALNGDRGNTIYF. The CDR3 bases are TGTGCCAGCAGCTTAGCTTTAAACGGGGACAGGGGAAACACCATATATTTT.

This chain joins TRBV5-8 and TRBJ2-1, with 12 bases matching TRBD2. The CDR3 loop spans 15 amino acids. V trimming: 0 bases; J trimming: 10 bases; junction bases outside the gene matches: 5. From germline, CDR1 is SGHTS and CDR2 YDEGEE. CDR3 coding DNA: TGTGCCAGCAGCTTGGGACTAGCGGGAGTAGAAGAGCAGTTCTTC. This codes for CASSLGLAGVEEQFF.

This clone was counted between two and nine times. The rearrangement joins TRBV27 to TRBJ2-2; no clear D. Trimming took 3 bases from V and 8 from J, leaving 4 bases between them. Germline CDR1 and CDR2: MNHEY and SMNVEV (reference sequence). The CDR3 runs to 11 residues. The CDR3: CASSLSGELFF. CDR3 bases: TGTGCCAGCAGTTTGTCTGGGGAGCTGTTTTTT.

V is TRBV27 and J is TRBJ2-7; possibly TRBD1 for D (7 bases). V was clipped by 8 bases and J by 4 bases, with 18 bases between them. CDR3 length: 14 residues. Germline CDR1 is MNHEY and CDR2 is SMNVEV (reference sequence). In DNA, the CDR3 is TGTGCCAGCGGGGGGTCGGGACAGCTTTACGAGCAGTACTTC. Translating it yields CASGGSGQLYEQYF.

CDR3 sequence (DNA): TGTGCCAGCAGTGGCACCGCCAGATATGGCTACACCTTC. Encoded protein: CASSGTARYGYTF. The chain recombines TRBV28 with TRBJ1-2; D unclear. The CDR3 sequence is 13 residues long. The V gene lost 5 bases and the J gene lost 5 bases, with 12 bases spanning the gap. CDR1 is MDHEN, CDR2 SYDVKM, per germline.

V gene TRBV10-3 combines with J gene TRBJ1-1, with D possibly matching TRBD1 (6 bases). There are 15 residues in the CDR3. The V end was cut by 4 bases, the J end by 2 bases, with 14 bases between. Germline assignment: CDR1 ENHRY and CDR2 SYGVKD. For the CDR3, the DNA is TGTGCCATCAGTGCCGGGGGGGCGCCCAACACTGAAGCTTTCTTT. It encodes CAISAGGAPNTEAFF.

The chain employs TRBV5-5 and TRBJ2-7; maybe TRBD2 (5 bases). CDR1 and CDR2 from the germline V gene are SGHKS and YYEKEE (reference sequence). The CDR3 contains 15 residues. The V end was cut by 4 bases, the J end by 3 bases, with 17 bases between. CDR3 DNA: TGTGCCAGCAGCCCCGACGGCGGGCCGTACTACGAGCAGTACTTC. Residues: CASSPDGGPYYEQYF.

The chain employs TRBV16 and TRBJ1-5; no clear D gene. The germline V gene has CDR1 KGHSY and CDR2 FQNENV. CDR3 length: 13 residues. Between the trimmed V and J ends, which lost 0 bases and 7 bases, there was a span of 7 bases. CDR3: CASSQSGRQPQHF. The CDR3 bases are TGTGCCAGCAGCCAATCGGGGAGGCAGCCCCAGCATTTT.

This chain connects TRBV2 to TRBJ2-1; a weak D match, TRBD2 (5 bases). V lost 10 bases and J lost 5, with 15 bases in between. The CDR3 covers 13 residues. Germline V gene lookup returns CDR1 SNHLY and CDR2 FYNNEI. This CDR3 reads CATGLKPNNEQFF. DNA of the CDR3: TGTGCCACCGGACTTAAACCTAACAATGAGCAGTTCTTC. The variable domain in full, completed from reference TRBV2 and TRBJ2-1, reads EPEVTQTPSHQVTQMGQEVILRCVPISNHLYFYWYRQILGQKVEFLVSFYNNEISEKSEIFDDQFSVERPDGSNFTLKIRSTKLEDSAMYFCATGLKPNNEQFFGPGTRLTVL.

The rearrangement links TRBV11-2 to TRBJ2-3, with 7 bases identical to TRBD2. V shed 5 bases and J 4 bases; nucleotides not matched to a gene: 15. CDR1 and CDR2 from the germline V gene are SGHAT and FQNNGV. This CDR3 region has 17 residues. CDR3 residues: CASSDIRVGGSADTQYF. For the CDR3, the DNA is TGTGCCAGCAGCGACATCCGGGTTGGCGGGAGCGCAGATACGCAGTATTTT.

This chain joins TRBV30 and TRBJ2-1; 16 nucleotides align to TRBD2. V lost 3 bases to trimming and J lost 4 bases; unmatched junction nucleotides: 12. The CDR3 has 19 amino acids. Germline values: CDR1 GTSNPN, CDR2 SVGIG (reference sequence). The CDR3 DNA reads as TGTGCCTGGAGGACGATCCAGGGACTAGCGGGAGGGATTTACAATGAGCAGTTCTTC. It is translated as CAWRTIQGLAGGIYNEQFF.

The CDR3 coding sequence is TGTGCCAGCAGCTTGGCGCGGGGGGATACGCAGTATTTT. Encoded protein: CASSLARGDTQYF. This chain connects TRBV11-1 to TRBJ2-3; 7 bases align to TRBD2. V lost 3 bases, J lost 6 bases, and 3 bases stayed unmatched. There are 13 residues in the CDR3. Germline CDR1 is SGHAT and CDR2 is FQDESV (reference sequence).

The CDR3 DNA is TGTGCCAGTAGAAGACAACTCAACACTGAAGCTTTCTTT. This translates into CASRRQLNTEAFF. The chain uses TRBV19 and TRBJ1-1; D is ambiguous. This CDR3 comprises 13 residues. Germline CDR1 reads LNHDA; CDR2 reads SQIVND (reference sequence). With 6 bases removed from V and 2 bases from J, the gap between germline ends came to 10 bases.

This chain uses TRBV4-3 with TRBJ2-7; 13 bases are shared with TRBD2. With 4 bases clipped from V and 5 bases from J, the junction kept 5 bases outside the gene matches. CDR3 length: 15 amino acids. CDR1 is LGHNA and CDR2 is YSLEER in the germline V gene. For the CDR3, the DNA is TGCGCCAGCAGCCTCCGGACTAGCGGGAGCCACGAGCAGTACTTC. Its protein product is CASSLRTSGSHEQYF.

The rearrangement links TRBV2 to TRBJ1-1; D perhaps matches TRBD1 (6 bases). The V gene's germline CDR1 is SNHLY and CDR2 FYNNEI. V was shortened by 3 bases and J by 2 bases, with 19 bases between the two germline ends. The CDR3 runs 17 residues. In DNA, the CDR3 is TGTGCCAGCAGTGATGACAGGACCCGGGGGGGAAACACTGAAGCTTTCTTT. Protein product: CASSDDRTRGGNTEAFF.

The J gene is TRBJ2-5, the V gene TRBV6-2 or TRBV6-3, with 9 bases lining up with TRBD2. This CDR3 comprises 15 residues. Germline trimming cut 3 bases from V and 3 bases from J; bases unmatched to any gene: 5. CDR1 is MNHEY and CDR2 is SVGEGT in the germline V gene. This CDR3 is CASSYLAGGEETQYF. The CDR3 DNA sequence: TGTGCCAGCAGTTATCTGGCGGGAGGGGAAGAGACCCAGTACTTC.

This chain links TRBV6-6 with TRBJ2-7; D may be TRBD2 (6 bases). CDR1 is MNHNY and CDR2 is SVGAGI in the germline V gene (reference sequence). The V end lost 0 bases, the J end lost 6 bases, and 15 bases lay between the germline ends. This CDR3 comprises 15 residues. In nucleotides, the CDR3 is TGTGCCAGCAGTTACTCCTCCCCTAGCGCTTCCGAGCAGTACTTC. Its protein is CASSYSSPSASEQYF.

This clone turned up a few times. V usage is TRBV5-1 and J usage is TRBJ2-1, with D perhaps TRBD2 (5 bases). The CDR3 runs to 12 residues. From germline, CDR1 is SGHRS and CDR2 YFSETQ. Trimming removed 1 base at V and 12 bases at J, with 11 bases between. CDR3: CASSLSGSSQFF. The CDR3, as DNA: TGCGCCAGCAGCTTGAGCGGTTCATCGCAGTTCTTC.

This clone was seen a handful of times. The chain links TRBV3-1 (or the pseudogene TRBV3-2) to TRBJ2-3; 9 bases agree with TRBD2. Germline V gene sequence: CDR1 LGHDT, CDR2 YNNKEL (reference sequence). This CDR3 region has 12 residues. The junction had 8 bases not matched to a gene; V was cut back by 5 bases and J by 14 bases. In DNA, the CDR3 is TGTGCCAGCAGCGATCTAGCGGGGCCAGGGTATTTT. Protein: CASSDLAGPGYF.